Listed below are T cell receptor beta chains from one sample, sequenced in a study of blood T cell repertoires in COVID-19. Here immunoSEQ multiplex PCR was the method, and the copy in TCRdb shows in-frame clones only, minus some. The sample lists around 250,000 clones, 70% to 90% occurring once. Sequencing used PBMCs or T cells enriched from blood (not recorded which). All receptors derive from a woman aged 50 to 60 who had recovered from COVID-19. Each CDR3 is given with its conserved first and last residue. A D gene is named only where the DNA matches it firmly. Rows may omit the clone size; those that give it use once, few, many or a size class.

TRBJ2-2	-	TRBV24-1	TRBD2	TGTGCCACCAGTGCAGGACTAGGGAACACCGGGGAGCTGTTTTTT	CATSAGLGNTGELFF
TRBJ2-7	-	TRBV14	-	TGTGCCAGCAGCCAAGGCACTCCTCCTCCCTACGAGCAGTACTTC	CASSQGTPPPYEQYF
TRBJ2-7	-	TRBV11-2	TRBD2	TGTGCCAGCAGGAGAACCGTCAGCGGGAAGTCCTACGAGCAGTACTTC	CASRRTVSGKSYEQYF
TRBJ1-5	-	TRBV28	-	TGTGCCAGCAGTGCTCAGGGCCGTGGACGCAATCAGCCCCAGCATTTT	CASSAQGRGRNQPQHF
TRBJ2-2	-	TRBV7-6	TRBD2	TGTGCCAGCAGCTCCCGGACTAGCGGGAGATCCGGGGAGCTGTTTTTT	CASSSRTSGRSGELFF
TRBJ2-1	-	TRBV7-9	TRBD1	TGTGCCAGCAGCTTAACTCGGGACAGGGTAATCAATGAGCAGTTCTTC	CASSLTRDRVINEQFF
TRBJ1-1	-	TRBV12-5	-	TGTGCTAGTGGTTTGGTACCAGGGAACACTGAAGCTTTCTTT	CASGLVPGNTEAFF
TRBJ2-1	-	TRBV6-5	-	TGTGCCAGCAGCGCCCAGGGCCAGGCTTACAATGAGCAGTTCTTC	CASSAQGQAYNEQFF
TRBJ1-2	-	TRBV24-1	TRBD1	TGTGCCACCCAGGGGGCCAACGGCTACACCTTC	CATQGANGYTF
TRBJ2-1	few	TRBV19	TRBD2	TGTGCCAGTAGTATAGGCGGGAGTGGGAATGAGCAGTTCTTC	CASSIGGSGNEQFF
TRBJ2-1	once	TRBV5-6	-	TGTGCCAGCACCCAACTCCCAGGGAACTACAATGAGCAGTTCTTC	CASTQLPGNYNEQFF
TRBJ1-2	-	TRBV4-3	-	TGCGCCAGCAGCCAAGACGGGTTCAACTATGGCTACACCTTC	CASSQDGFNYGYTF
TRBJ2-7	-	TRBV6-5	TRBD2	TGTGCCACCTCACCACGGGGGGGACCCTACGAGCAGTACTTC	CATSPRGGPYEQYF
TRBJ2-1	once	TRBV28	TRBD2	TGTGCCAGCAGTCCCCGTCAGAGCGGGAGATGGAATGAGCAGTTCTTC	CASSPRQSGRWNEQFF
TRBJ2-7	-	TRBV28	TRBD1	TGTGCCAGCTACAGGGGCTTATCTTCCTACGAGCAGTACTTC	CASYRGLSSYEQYF
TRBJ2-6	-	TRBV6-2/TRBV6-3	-	TGTGCCAGCAGTTACCCCGGGACTTCACGGAACGGGGCCAACGTCCTGACTTTC	CASSYPGTSRNGANVLTF
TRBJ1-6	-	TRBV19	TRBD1	TGTGCCAGTAGTTTTTGGACAGGGGGGTTCTCTACGAATTCACCCCTCCACTTT	CASSFWTGGFSTNSPLHF
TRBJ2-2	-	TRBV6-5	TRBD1	TGTGCCAGCAACGACAGGGGGCGGGCCGGGGAGCTGTTTTTT	CASNDRGRAGELFF
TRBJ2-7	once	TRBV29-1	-	TGCAGCGTTGAAGGCGGTAACTCCTACGAGCAGTACTTC	CSVEGGNSYEQYF
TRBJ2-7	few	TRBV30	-	TGTGCCTGGGGGAAGCACTACGAGCAGTACTTC	CAWGKHYEQYF
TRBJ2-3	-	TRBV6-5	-	TGTGCCAGCAGCCTGCGAGGGGATACGCAGTATTTT	CASSLRGDTQYF
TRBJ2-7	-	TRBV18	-	TGTGCCAGCTCATTCCAGGGGTACGAGCAGTACTTC	CASSFQGYEQYF
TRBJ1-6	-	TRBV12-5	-	TGTGCTAGTGGTTTCTCCGACAGAAACAATTCACCCCTCCACTTT	CASGFSDRNNSPLHF
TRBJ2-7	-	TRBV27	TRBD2	TGTGCCAGCAGCCGGACTAGCGGGATACAAATTAGGGAGCAGTACTTC	CASSRTSGIQIREQYF
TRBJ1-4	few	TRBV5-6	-	TGTGCCAGCAGCTTGGGAGCATGGGAAAAACTGTTTTTT	CASSLGAWEKLFF
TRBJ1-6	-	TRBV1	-	TGCACCAGCAGCCAAGTGACAGGGTTTCGAGGTCTTTCACCCCTCCACTTT	CTSSQVTGFRGLSPLHF
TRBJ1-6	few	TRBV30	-	TGTGCCTGGAGCCGGACAGTTGATAATTCACCCCTCCACTTT	CAWSRTVDNSPLHF
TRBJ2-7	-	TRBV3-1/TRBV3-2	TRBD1	TGTGCCAGCAGCCCATCGCGGAGACAGGGCTACGAGCAGTACTTC	CASSPSRRQGYEQYF
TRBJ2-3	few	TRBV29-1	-	TGCAGCGTGAGCAGAGGAACCGACACAGATACGCAGTATTTT	CSVSRGTDTDTQYF
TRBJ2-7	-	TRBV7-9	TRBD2	TGTGCCAGCAGCTTTTCCTTCCCGGGGGGCTCCTACGAGCAGTACTTC	CASSFSFPGGSYEQYF
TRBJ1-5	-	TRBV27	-	TGTGCCAGCAGTCCCCAAGTAGCGGGATCGGGGGGCCAGCATTTT	CASSPQVAGSGGQHF
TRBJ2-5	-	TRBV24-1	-	TGTGCCACCAGCGAATCCTCAGGGGTGAGGGAGACCCAGTACTTC	CATSESSGVRETQYF
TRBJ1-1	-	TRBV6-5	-	TGTGCCAGCAGTTACGCTTCATTGGGGGGCACTGAAGCTTTCTTT	CASSYASLGGTEAFF
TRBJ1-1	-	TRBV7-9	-	TGTGCCAGCAGCTTCGGGGAGTTTATGAACACTGAAGCTTTCTTT	CASSFGEFMNTEAFF
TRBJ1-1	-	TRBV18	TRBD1	TGTGCCAGCTCACAGGGACAGGGAGTGGGATCATACACTGAAGCTTTCTTT	CASSQGQGVGSYTEAFF
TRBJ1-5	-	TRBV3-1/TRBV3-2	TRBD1	TGTGCCAGCAGCCCCGGACAGGGTAGAAATCAGCCCCAGCATTTT	CASSPGQGRNQPQHF
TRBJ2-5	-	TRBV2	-	TGTGCCAGCAGTGAAGAGAGGGAGACCCAGTACTTC	CASSEERETQYF